The present T cell receptor (beta chain) was sequenced within a study of breast tumors, draining lymph nodes, adjacent tissues. The lymph nodes were axillary draining lymph nodes from breast cancer patients. TCRdb recomputed calls from the multiplex PCR reads with MiXCR, one row per CDR3 protein. This table holds under 300,000 distinct CDR3 sequences, around 35% found once. This clonotype was observed at least ten times. V shed 5 bases and J shed 5 bases, with 4 bases lying between them. CDR1 is SGHTA and CDR2 is FQGNSA in the germline V gene. The CDR3 runs 12 residues. Source material: axillary lymph node tissue. The V call is TRBV7-2, the J call TRBJ1-6; D is unclear. The receptor comes from a female donor with breast cancer. Some clones in this sample may be carry-over from other donors' samples. The CDR3 DNA follows: TGTGCCAGCAGCCTGAATAATTCACCCCTCCACTTT. Amino acids: CASSLNNSPLHF.